This T cell receptor (beta chain) was recovered during a study of cytomegalovirus exposure and HLA in healthy donors. Amplification used 60 Vbeta primers and 13 Jbeta primers. Repertoires were generated with immunoSEQ multiplex PCR, while TCRdb's copy carries only in-frame clones and drops some. The data show a few hundred thousand clones, 70% to 80% seen once. Germline V gives CDR1 KGHSH, CDR2 LQKENI. The trim removed 3 bases at V and 5 bases at J, leaving 3 bases unmatched. The CDR3 spans 14 residues. The chain carries TRBV18 and TRBJ2-2; 7 nucleotides match TRBD1. Sequencing used PBMCs. The sequence was collected from a woman aged 25 to 45 in good health and CMV-seronegative. The CDR3 reads CASSPRGQTGELFF. The CDR3 coding sequence is TGTGCCAGCTCACCCCGGGGACAGACCGGGGAGCTGTTTTTT.